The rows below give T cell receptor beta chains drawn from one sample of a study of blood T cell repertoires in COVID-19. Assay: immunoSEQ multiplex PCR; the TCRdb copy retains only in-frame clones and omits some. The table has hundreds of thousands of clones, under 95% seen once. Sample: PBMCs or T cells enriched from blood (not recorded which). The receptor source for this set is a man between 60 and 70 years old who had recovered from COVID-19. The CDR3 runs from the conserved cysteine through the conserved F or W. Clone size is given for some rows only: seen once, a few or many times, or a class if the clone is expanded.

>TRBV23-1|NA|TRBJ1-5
CASETGWYLGGNQPQHF
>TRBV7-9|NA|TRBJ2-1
CASSPLGDFGSYNEQFF
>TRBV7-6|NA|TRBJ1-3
CASSLGVAVSGNTIYF
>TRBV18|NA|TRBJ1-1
CASSLAGIAEAFF
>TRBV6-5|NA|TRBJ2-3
CASSYSNLFSHATQYF
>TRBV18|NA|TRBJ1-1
CASSPLIGEGTEAFF
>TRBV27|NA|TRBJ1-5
CASSDGGQPQHF
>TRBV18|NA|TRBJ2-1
CASSPNRDKQFF
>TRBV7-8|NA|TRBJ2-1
CASSDKVLAGAHSYNEQFF
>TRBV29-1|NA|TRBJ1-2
CSATGTGIDYGYTF
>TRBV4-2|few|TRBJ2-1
CASSLGGLAENNEQFF
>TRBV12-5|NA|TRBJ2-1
CASGAASGSYNEQFF
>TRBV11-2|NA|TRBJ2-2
CASSLDFGELFF
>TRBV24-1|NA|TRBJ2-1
CATSDPSKLAGGRSSYNEQFF
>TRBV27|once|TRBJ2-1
CASSSLAGPYNEQFF
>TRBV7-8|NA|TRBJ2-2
CASSAAQIGVGELFF
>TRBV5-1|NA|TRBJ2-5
CASSPLARPGAQYF
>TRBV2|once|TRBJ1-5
CASSEFRQGAQPQHF
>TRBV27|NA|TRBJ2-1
CATRLAGGYNEQFF
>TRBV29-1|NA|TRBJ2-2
CSGANTGELFF
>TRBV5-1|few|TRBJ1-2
CASSSSGSTAYGYTF
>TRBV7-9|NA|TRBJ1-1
CASSLHRVKTEAFF
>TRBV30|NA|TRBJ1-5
CAWSVSGGNQPQHF
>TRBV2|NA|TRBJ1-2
CATQLTGNYGYTF
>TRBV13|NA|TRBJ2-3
CASSLGRGQGTQYF
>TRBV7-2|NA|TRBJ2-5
CASSLQGARVETQYF
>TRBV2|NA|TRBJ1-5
CASKTDYSNQPQHF
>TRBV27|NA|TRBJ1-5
CASSLDRARQPQHF
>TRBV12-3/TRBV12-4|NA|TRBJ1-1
CASSTGLRTEAFF
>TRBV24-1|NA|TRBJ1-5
CATSDSVYSNQPQHF
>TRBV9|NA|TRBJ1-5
CASSVGSGNQPQHF
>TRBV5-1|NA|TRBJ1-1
CASSLTGSSEAFF
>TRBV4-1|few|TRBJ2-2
CASSQATGVNTGELFF
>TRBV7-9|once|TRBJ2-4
CASSLPDRGNIQYF
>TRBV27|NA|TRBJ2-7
CASSPTSGEQYF
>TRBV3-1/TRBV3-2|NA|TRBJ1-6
CASSQPGKRSPLHF
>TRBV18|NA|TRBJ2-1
CASSPGYLWLAGNNEQFF
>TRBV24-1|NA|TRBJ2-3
CATSSGATDTQYF
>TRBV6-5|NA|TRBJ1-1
CASSPRRGAGTEAFF
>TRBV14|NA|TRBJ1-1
CASSQLDRAYAEAFF
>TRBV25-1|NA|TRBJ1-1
CASSVGGPEAFF
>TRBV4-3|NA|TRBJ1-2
CASSQDTQGVIGYTF
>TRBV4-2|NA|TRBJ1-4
CASSQRQGIREKLFF
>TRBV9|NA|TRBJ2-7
CASSVGAGIEQYF
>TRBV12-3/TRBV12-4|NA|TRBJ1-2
CASSSTDYGYTF